The 14 T cell receptor beta chains below were found in one sample sequenced in a study of beta chain features in type 1 diabetes. Study-level points and caveats: In all four CD4+ subsets, TCRB CDR3 length was significantly, moderately reduced in type 1 diabetes.

The investigators reverse transcribed all of the isolated RNA, so they sequenced expressed TCRB transcripts. Sequencing used immunoSEQ multiplex PCR; TCRdb keeps in-frame clones, though not all of them. The sample lists 150,000 to 190,000 clones, around a tenth seen once, with 0.45% to 0.5% in the top ten. Their target antigens are unknown. The sample comprised central memory CD4+ T cells from blood. The receptors come from a man aged 25 to 40 with type 1 diabetes.

The rearrangement joins TRBV29-1 to TRBJ2-3; the match to TRBD1 covers 8 bases. Trimming took 6 bases from V and 5 from J; bases not matched to a gene: 4. Germline V CDR1 and CDR2: SQVTM, ANQGSEA. There are 12 residues in the CDR3. The CDR3 DNA reads TGCAGCGTCGTAGACAGGGGAGATACGCAGTATTTT. Translated: CSVVDRGDTQYF.

This clone came up a few times. The chain joins TRBV28 to TRBJ2-7; 9 bases line up with TRBD1. After removal of 3 bases from V and 3 bases from J, the junction contained 6 bases not matched to a gene. The CDR3 loop spans 15 amino acids. Germline V gives CDR1 MDHEN, CDR2 SYDVKM. The CDR3 DNA reads TGTGCCAGCAGTTTGTCCCGGACAGGGGTCTACGAGCAGTACTTC. As protein: CASSLSRTGVYEQYF.

The gene calls are TRBV5-1 and TRBJ1-1; tentatively, D is TRBD1 (5 bases). This CDR3 is 13 amino acids long. Trimming took off 2 bases at V and 7 bases at J, with 12 bases between the two ends. The germline gives CDR1 SGHRS, CDR2 YFSETQ. This CDR3 is CASSFNRDSEAFF. CDR3 DNA sequence: TGCGCCAGCAGCTTTAACAGAGACAGTGAAGCTTTCTTT.

The table lists this clone with a few counts. The rearrangement links TRBV10-3 to TRBJ2-3; weak D call: TRBD2 (7 bases). CDR3 length: 18 amino acids. The V gene lost 0 bases and the J gene lost 1 base, with 17 bases spanning the gap. Germline V gene data show CDR1 as ENHRY and CDR2 as SYGVKD. The CDR3 nucleotides read TGTGCCATCAGTGAGTCGAAGTCGGGGGGCCGAGGCACAGATACGCAGTATTTT. This gives the protein CAISESKSGGRGTDTQYF.

Here the CDR3 reads CASSTGTGAYNEQFF. CDR3 nucleotides: TGTGCCAGTAGTACCGGGACAGGTGCCTACAATGAGCAGTTCTTC. This sequence joins TRBV19 and TRBJ2-1, with 8 bases that match TRBD1. Trimming took 4 bases from V and 2 from J; bases not matched to a gene: 4. The CDR3 contains 15 residues. The germline CDR1 and CDR2 sequences are LNHDA and SQIVND (reference sequence).

This clone showed up just a few times. This sequence joins TRBV11-2 and TRBJ2-5, with TRBD2 identical over 8 bases. The CDR3 sequence is 14 residues long. CDR1 SGHAT and CDR2 FQNNGV come from the germline V gene. Unmatched junction bases numbered 6, after V lost 4 bases and J lost 5 bases. Here the CDR3 reads CASSSGTRMETQYF. Here the CDR3 DNA reads TGTGCCAGCAGCTCGGGGACTAGGATGGAGACCCAGTACTTC.

V is TRBV28 and J is TRBJ2-5; D uncertain. Looked up from germline, CDR1 is MDHEN and CDR2 is SYDVKM. This CDR3 has 11 residues. The V and J ends lost 2 bases and 6 bases respectively, with 4 bases between them. The DNA for the CDR3 is TGTGCCAGCAGTTTAACTCAGACCCAGTACTTC. Its protein product is CASSLTQTQYF. Based on the CDR3 plus reference TRBV28 and TRBJ2-5, the full variable domain is DVKVTQSSRYLVKRTGEKVFLECVQDMDHENMFWYRQDPGLGLRLIYFSYDVKMKEKGDIPEGYSVSREKKERFSLILESASTNQTSMYLCASSLTQTQYFGPGTRLLVL.

This clone was counted between two and nine times. V is TRBV7-9 and J is TRBJ2-1; no reliable D call. V was clipped by 7 bases and J by 8 bases, with 6 bases between them. The CDR3 contains 10 residues. Germline CDR1 and CDR2: SEHNR and FQNEAQ (reference sequence). The CDR3 region has the DNA TGTGCCAGCAATAGATATGAGCAGTTCTTC. Its translation: CASNRYEQFF.

The V and J genes are TRBV5-1 and TRBJ2-2; 7 bases align to TRBD1. V was pared by 0 bases and J by 6 bases, with 2 bases of the junction left unmatched. This CDR3 is built from 14 residues. The V gene's germline CDR1 is SGHRS and CDR2 YFSETQ. Written as DNA, the CDR3 is TGCGCCAGCAGCTTGGAGGGGGCCGCCGGGGAGCTGTTTTTT. This translates into CASSLEGAAGELFF.

The rearrangement links TRBV29-1 to TRBJ2-7; 8 bases line up with TRBD1. This CDR3 has 14 residues. The V segment lost 6 bases and the J segment 0 bases; nucleotides outside the gene matches: 7. Germline-derived CDR1 and CDR2 are SQVTM and ANQGSEA. The CDR3 coding sequence is TGCAGCGTGGCAAGACAGGGGAACTCCTACGAGCAGTACTTC. This sequence encodes CSVARQGNSYEQYF.

V usage is TRBV18 and J usage is TRBJ2-7; TRBD2 matches 11 bases. The CDR3 consists of 16 residues. Germline V gene data show CDR1 as KGHSH and CDR2 as LQKENI. With 3 bases clipped from V and 7 bases from J, the junction kept 11 bases outside the gene matches. The CDR3 nucleotides are TGTGCCAGCTCACCGACAGCCGGGACTAGCGGAGCAGAGCAGTACTTC. This translates into CASSPTAGTSGAEQYF.

The J gene is TRBJ1-1, the V gene TRBV6-1; 9 bases map to TRBD1. Germline CDR1 reads MNHNS; CDR2 reads SASEGT. V shed 7 bases and J 5 bases; nucleotides not matched to a gene: 5. CDR3 size: 13 residues. This CDR3 is CASTMGQGTEAFF. The CDR3 nucleotides read TGTGCCAGCACCATGGGACAGGGAACTGAAGCTTTCTTT.

V and J are TRBV19 and TRBJ1-1, with D tentatively TRBD1 (5 bases). This CDR3 region has 13 residues. In germline, CDR1 is LNHDA, CDR2 SQIVND (reference sequence). Trimming took 6 bases from V and 7 from J, leaving 15 bases between them. The CDR3 reads CASSHGQDSEAFF. As DNA, the CDR3 is TGTGCCAGTAGCCATGGACAAGACAGTGAAGCTTTCTTT.

With respect to this clone: The same CDR3 arises from other DNA sequences in this sample as well. The chain combines TRBV9 with TRBJ1-2; no clear D. CDR3 length equals 13 residues. Germline V lookup: CDR1 SGDLS, CDR2 YYNGEE. V was pared by 0 bases and J by 1 base, with 4 bases between. CDR3 nucleotides: TGTGCCAGCAGCGTAGATAGTAACTATGGCTACACCTTC. Translated: CASSVDSNYGYTF.